These T cell receptor beta chains were read from a single sample in a study of CD8 T cells in ankylosing spondylitis. TCRdb itself ran the 5' RACE reads through MiXCR, one entry per CDR3 protein. This repertoire shows about 250,000 distinct CDR3 sequences, about 18% found once; its top ten account for over 25%. The sequenced sample consisted of blood, either unsorted or a sorted T cell fraction (not recorded which). The receptor set was obtained from a male donor with ankylosing spondylitis or in good health (not recorded which). The CDR3 runs from the conserved cysteine through the conserved F or W. D genes are given only for firm matches. Clone size is given for some rows only: seen once, a few or many times, or a class if the clone is expanded.

J: TRBJ2-3
V: TRBV7-6
size: .
D: .
CDR3: CASSPQERATDTQYF
DNA: TGTGCCAGCAGCCCTCAGGAGAGGGCGACAGATACGCAGTATTTT

J: TRBJ2-7
V: TRBV6-5
size: many
D: TRBD1
CDR3: CASSSPDRGLEQYF
DNA: TGTGCCAGCAGTTCCCCGGACAGGGGGCTCGAGCAGTACTTC

J: TRBJ2-7
V: TRBV2
size: many
D: TRBD2
CDR3: CASSEALAGGLGEQYF
DNA: TGTGCCAGCAGTGAAGCGCTTGCGGGAGGCCTAGGCGAGCAGTACTTC

J: TRBJ2-2
V: TRBV4-1
size: many
D: .
CDR3: CASSHPTGGKNTGELFF
DNA: TGCGCCAGCAGCCACCCGACTGGTGGGAAGAACACCGGGGAGCTGTTTTTT

J: TRBJ2-7
V: TRBV7-2
size: few
D: .
CDR3: CASSLPHGTHFGYEQYF
DNA: TGTGCCAGCAGCTTACCGCACGGGACTCACTTTGGCTACGAGCAGTACTTC

J: TRBJ2-7
V: TRBV27
size: .
D: .
CDR3: CASSFMLGNYEQYF
DNA: TGTGCCAGCAGTTTTATGCTAGGTAACTACGAGCAGTACTTC

J: TRBJ1-5
V: TRBV20-1
size: .
D: .
CDR3: CSAAEDSGQPQHF
DNA: TGCAGTGCGGCCGAGGATTCCGGTCAGCCCCAGCATTTT

J: TRBJ1-4
V: TRBV6-1
size: .
D: TRBD1
CDR3: CASRHNTGEGDEKLFF
DNA: TGTGCCAGCAGACATAACACAGGGGAAGGGGATGAAAAACTGTTTTTT

J: TRBJ2-7
V: TRBV27
size: .
D: TRBD2
CDR3: CASSGLASSYEQYF
DNA: TGTGCCAGCAGTGGACTAGCGAGCTCCTACGAGCAGTACTTC

J: TRBJ2-1
V: TRBV4-1
size: .
D: TRBD2
CDR3: CASSQETPGLAGTGGEQFF
DNA: TGCGCCAGCAGCCAAGAAACGCCGGGACTAGCGGGAACCGGGGGGGAGCAGTTCTTC

J: TRBJ2-1
V: TRBV27
size: .
D: TRBD2
CDR3: CASSLTGGVQFF
DNA: TGTGCCAGCAGTTTAACGGGGGGGGTGCAGTTCTTC

J: TRBJ2-1
V: TRBV29-1
size: once
D: TRBD2
CDR3: CSVPGLGGYEQFF
DNA: TGCAGCGTTCCGGGACTAGGCGGCTATGAGCAGTTCTTC

J: TRBJ2-7
V: TRBV6-1
size: few
D: TRBD1
CDR3: CASRPRGLDEQYF
DNA: TGTGCCAGCAGGCCCAGGGGGCTCGACGAGCAGTACTTC

J: TRBJ2-1
V: TRBV10-1
size: many
D: TRBD2
CDR3: CASSDSGTSGTNEQFF
DNA: TGCGCCAGCAGTGATTCCGGGACTAGCGGGACCAATGAGCAGTTCTTC

J: TRBJ2-2
V: TRBV9
size: .
D: TRBD2
CDR3: CASSAPGTSGRANTGELFF
DNA: TGTGCCAGCAGCGCCCCCGGGACTAGCGGGAGGGCGAACACCGGGGAGCTGTTTTTT

J: TRBJ1-5
V: TRBV4-1
size: few
D: .
CDR3: CASSQDLGSQPQHF
DNA: TGCGCCAGCAGCCAAGATTTAGGGTCCCAGCCCCAGCATTTT

J: TRBJ2-7
V: TRBV28
size: many
D: TRBD1
CDR3: CASSVRDRAYEQYF
DNA: TGTGCCAGCAGTGTAAGGGACAGAGCCTACGAGCAGTACTTC

J: TRBJ2-7
V: TRBV10-3
size: many
D: .
CDR3: CAIRQETYEQYF
DNA: TGTGCCATACGACAGGAAACCTACGAGCAGTACTTC

J: TRBJ2-7
V: TRBV15
size: few
D: TRBD1
CDR3: CATTGQGSNEQYF
DNA: TGTGCCACCACTGGACAGGGGTCCAACGAGCAGTACTTC

J: TRBJ2-2
V: TRBV6-5
size: many
D: .
CDR3: CASSWGLVQNTGELFF
DNA: TGTGCCAGCAGTTGGGGACTGGTGCAGAACACCGGGGAGCTGTTTTTT

J: TRBJ2-2
V: TRBV12-3/TRBV12-4
size: .
D: .
CDR3: CASSSFSTGELFF
DNA: TGTGCCAGCAGTTCTTTCTCGACCGGGGAGCTGTTTTTT

J: TRBJ2-2
V: TRBV12-3/TRBV12-4
size: .
D: TRBD1
CDR3: CASEDRGRPGELFF
DNA: TGTGCCAGCGAGGACAGGGGTCGCCCCGGGGAGCTGTTTTTT

J: TRBJ2-1
V: TRBV6-2/TRBV6-3
size: .
D: .
CDR3: CASSLRDFLGEQFF
DNA: TGTGCCAGCAGTTTGCGGGACTTTCTTGGTGAGCAGTTCTTC

J: TRBJ2-7
V: TRBV19
size: .
D: TRBD1
CDR3: CASSGVGQAAIYEQYF
DNA: TGTGCCAGCAGTGGGGTCGGACAGGCCGCTATTTACGAGCAGTACTTC

J: TRBJ1-5
V: TRBV12-3/TRBV12-4
size: few
D: .
CDR3: CASSFGGLMPQHF
DNA: TGTGCCAGCAGTTTCGGCGGGTTAATGCCCCAGCATTTT

J: TRBJ2-7
V: TRBV5-1
size: few
D: TRBD1
CDR3: CASSPDRGLSYEQYF
DNA: TGCGCCAGCAGCCCGGACAGGGGGCTCTCCTACGAGCAGTACTTC

J: TRBJ2-3
V: TRBV19
size: .
D: .
CDR3: CASSLLNSDTHYF
DNA: TGTGCCAGTAGTCTTCTGAACTCAGATACGCATTATTTT

J: TRBJ2-5
V: TRBV5-1
size: few
D: .
CDR3: CASSPEGGGLAKETQYF
DNA: TGCGCCAGCAGCCCGGAGGGAGGGGGCCTCGCGAAAGAGACCCAGTACTTC

J: TRBJ2-7
V: TRBV27
size: .
D: TRBD1
CDR3: CASSGQGAAYEQYF
DNA: TGTGCCAGCAGCGGACAGGGGGCGGCCTACGAGCAGTACTTC

J: TRBJ2-4
V: TRBV12-3/TRBV12-4
size: .
D: .
CDR3: CASTGEAKNIQYF
DNA: TGTGCCAGCACTGGGGAAGCCAAAAACATTCAGTACTTC

J: TRBJ2-5
V: TRBV9
size: .
D: .
CDR3: CASSAGGGPETQYF
DNA: TGTGCCAGCAGCGCAGGAGGGGGTCCAGAGACCCAGTACTTC

J: TRBJ2-7
V: TRBV4-3
size: many
D: .
CDR3: CASSLIGAEQYF
DNA: TGCGCCAGCTCCCTTATTGGTGCCGAGCAGTACTTC

J: TRBJ2-5
V: TRBV7-9
size: .
D: .
CDR3: CASSPVEREETQYF
DNA: TGTGCCAGCAGCCCCGTAGAGAGGGAAGAGACCCAGTACTTC

J: TRBJ1-2
V: TRBV20-1
size: .
D: TRBD1
CDR3: CSALNRGARGHPDYGYTF
DNA: TGCAGTGCTTTAAACAGGGGGGCAAGGGGTCACCCTGACTATGGCTACACCTTC

J: TRBJ2-1
V: TRBV27
size: .
D: TRBD2
CDR3: CASTPSGGYNEQFF
DNA: TGTGCCAGCACACCTTCGGGGGGCTACAATGAGCAGTTCTTC

J: TRBJ2-3
V: TRBV29-1
size: .
D: .
CDR3: CSVSPYPGLGDTQYF
DNA: TGCAGCGTTTCACCCTATCCGGGACTGGGAGATACGCAGTATTTT

J: TRBJ2-3
V: TRBV27
size: many
D: .
CDR3: CASSLLGTSTDTQYF
DNA: TGTGCCAGCAGTTTACTGGGAACTAGCACAGATACGCAGTATTTT

J: TRBJ2-3
V: TRBV4-1
size: .
D: TRBD2
CDR3: CASSQVLAGTDTQYF
DNA: TGCGCCAGCAGCCAGGTCCTAGCGGGCACAGATACGCAGTATTTT

J: TRBJ2-3
V: TRBV30
size: once
D: .
CDR3: CAWRLLATDTQYF
DNA: TGTGCCTGGAGGCTACTAGCAACAGATACGCAGTATTTT

J: TRBJ2-7
V: TRBV5-6
size: .
D: TRBD2
CDR3: CASSLLQRGTYEQYF
DNA: TGTGCCAGCAGCTTGCTCCAGCGGGGAACCTACGAGCAGTACTTC

J: TRBJ2-3
V: TRBV28
size: .
D: .
CDR3: CASRPTGRVSDTQYF
DNA: TGTGCCAGCAGACCAACCGGCAGGGTTTCAGATACGCAGTATTTT

J: TRBJ2-1
V: TRBV6-1
size: few
D: TRBD2
CDR3: CASSLISGRANEQFF
DNA: TGTGCCAGCAGCCTCATAAGCGGGAGGGCGAATGAGCAGTTCTTC